This T cell receptor (beta chain) was obtained from a study of T cell repertoires in cytomegalovirus infection. Study as a whole: Matching HLA type, along with CMV infection, was indicated by public TCR beta signatures. Whole-study results and caveats: Clonotypes of TCR beta that were HLA-C-restricted and CMV-specific dominated the ex vivo response.

TCRdb independently ran MiXCR on the reads; one entry per CDR3 protein. Among around 250,000 distinct CDR3 sequences, 15% to 20% were seen once, and the ten largest hold less than 50%. This clonotype was seen at least ten times. Its antigen remains unknown. V was cut by 1 base and J by 4 bases, with 5 bases left in between. CDR1 is SGHVS and CDR2 is FNYEAQ in the germline V gene. This CDR3 has 13 residues. The TCR comes from a human donor in good health (CMV status not recorded). Some clones in this sample may be carry-over from other donors' samples. The sequencing sample was made of CD8+ T cells from PBMCs. The chain has TRBV7-6 and TRBJ2-1; D gene uncertain. In nucleotides, the CDR3 is TGTGCCAGCAGCTTAGAGACTTACAATGAGCAGTTCTTC. Residues: CASSLETYNEQFF.